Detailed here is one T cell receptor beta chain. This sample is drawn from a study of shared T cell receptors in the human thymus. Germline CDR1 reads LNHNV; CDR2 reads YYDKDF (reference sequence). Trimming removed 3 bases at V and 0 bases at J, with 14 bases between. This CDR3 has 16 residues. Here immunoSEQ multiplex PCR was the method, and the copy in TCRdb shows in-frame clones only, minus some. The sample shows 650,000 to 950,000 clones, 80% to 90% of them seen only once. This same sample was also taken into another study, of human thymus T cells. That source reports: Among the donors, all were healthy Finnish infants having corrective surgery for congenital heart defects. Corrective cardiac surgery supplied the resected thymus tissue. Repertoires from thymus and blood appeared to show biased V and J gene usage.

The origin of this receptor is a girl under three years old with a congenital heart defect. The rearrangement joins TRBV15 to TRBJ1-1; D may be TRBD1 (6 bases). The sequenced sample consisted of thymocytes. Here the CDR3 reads CATSSEGHLMNTEAFF. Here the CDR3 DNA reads TGTGCCACCAGCAGCGAGGGACACCTCATGAACACTGAAGCTTTCTTT.